These 27 T cell receptor beta chains were sequenced from one sample in a study of OX40 agonist ivuxolimab in advanced cancers. Sequencing was performed with immunoSEQ multiplex PCR; in TCRdb, only in-frame clones are kept and a portion is missing. The sample consists of fewer than 90,000 clones, about 86% of them appearing once. This sample comprised CD4+ or CD8+ T cells sorted from blood, obtained in a trial of the OX40 agonist ivuxolimab. The receptor source for this set is an adult with an advanced solid tumor such as melanoma, head and neck, liver or kidney cancer.

This clone was seen a single time. The chain is built from TRBV7-8 and TRBJ2-1; D unresolved. The CDR3 extends over 12 amino acids. CDR1 is SGHVS, CDR2 FQNEAQ, per germline. V was shortened by 1 base and J by 8 bases, with 6 bases between the two germline ends. DNA of the CDR3: TGTGCCAGCAGCTTAGAGGGTTATGAGCAGTTCTTC. It specifies CASSLEGYEQFF.

The chain uses TRBV27 and TRBJ2-3; D not resolved. The CDR3 covers 11 residues. With 6 bases removed from V and 2 bases from J, the gap between germline ends came to 3 bases. CDR1 is MNHEY, CDR2 SMNVEV, per germline (reference sequence). Written as DNA, the CDR3 is TGTGCCAGCAGGTTCACAGATACGCAGTATTTT. Its translation: CASRFTDTQYF.

The chain couples TRBV5-6 to TRBJ1-4, with D hard to call. The CDR3 contains 13 residues. The germline gives CDR1 SGHDT, CDR2 YYEEEE. V shed 1 base and J shed 4 bases, with 5 bases lying between them. The CDR3 reads CASSLTVNEKLFF. CDR3 in DNA: TGTGCCAGCAGCTTGACAGTTAATGAAAAACTGTTTTTT.

The chain combines TRBV25-1 with TRBJ2-5; D tentatively reads TRBD1 or TRBD2 (5 bases each). Germline V gives CDR1 MGHDK, CDR2 SYGVNS. The CDR3 is made up of 12 amino acids. V dropped 4 bases and J dropped 7 bases, with 10 bases sitting between them. The CDR3 coding sequence is TGTGCCAGCAGTGGGGACGTGGCGACCCAGTACTTC. Protein sequence: CASSGDVATQYF. Supplemented by reference TRBV25-1 and TRBJ2-5, the full variable domain reads EADIYQTPRYLVIGTGKKITLECSQTMGHDKMYWYQQDPGMELHLIHYSYGVNSTEKGDLSSESTVSRIRTEHFPLTLESARPSHTSQYLCASSGDVATQYFGPGTRLLVL.

This sequence joins TRBV28 and TRBJ1-5; a weak D match, TRBD1 (5 bases). The CDR3 has 15 residues. Germline V gene data show CDR1 as MDHEN and CDR2 as SYDVKM. The V end lost 6 bases, the J end lost 5 bases, and 17 bases lay between the germline ends. The CDR3 bases are TGTGCCAGCAGAAATGCGGGGGTGGGCGATCAGCCCCAGCATTTT. Amino acid sequence: CASRNAGVGDQPQHF.

This chain links TRBV5-1 with TRBJ2-5; TRBD2 aligns across 8 bases. The J call is in doubt because the DNA end fits TRBJ2-7 better. The CDR3 is made up of 16 amino acids. In germline, CDR1 is SGHRS, CDR2 YFSETQ. The CDR3 region has the DNA TGCGCCAGCAGCTTGGCGTCGGGAGGGAGTTCCTACGAGCAGTACTTC. It encodes CASSLASGGSSYEQYF.

The genes are TRBV5-5 and TRBJ2-1; TRBD1 might be the D (6 bases). The CDR3 is 15 residues long. V gave up 7 bases and J gave up 3 bases, with 17 bases separating them. Germline lookup yields CDR1 SGHKS and CDR2 YYEKEE (reference sequence). The CDR3 reads CASWSSGGLYNEQFF. The DNA for the CDR3 is TGTGCCAGCTGGTCAAGTGGGGGCCTCTACAATGAGCAGTTCTTC.

This rearrangement joins TRBV6-4 to TRBJ2-1; 12 bases fit TRBD2. The CDR3 covers 14 residues. Per germline, CDR1 MRHNA and CDR2 SNTAGT. V gave up 6 bases and J gave up 5 bases; unmatched junction bases: 2. CDR3 in DNA: TGTGCCAGCAGGAGACTAGCGGGAGACAATGAGCAGTTCTTC. This codes for CASRRLAGDNEQFF.

The chain recombines TRBV29-1 with TRBJ2-2; the match to TRBD2 covers 11 bases. CDR1 is SQVTM and CDR2 is ANQGSEA in the germline V gene. The CDR3 is 15 amino acids. Trimming at V came to 1 base and at J to 4 bases, leaving 2 bases not matched to a gene. CDR3 in amino acids: CSVEVAGGPTGELFF. The CDR3 bases are TGCAGCGTTGAAGTAGCGGGAGGGCCCACCGGGGAGCTGTTTTTT.

This sequence joins TRBV28 and TRBJ2-2; 8 nucleotides line up with TRBD2. Germline CDR1 and CDR2: MDHEN and SYDVKM. This CDR3 spans 15 amino acids. J lost 1 base, V lost 5 bases, and 3 bases had no gene match. CDR3 in DNA: TGTGCCAGCAGTGCCACTAGCGGGAACACCGGGGAGCTGTTTTTT. Encoded protein: CASSATSGNTGELFF.

The V gene is TRBV19, the J gene TRBJ1-2; 9 bases are a match to TRBD1. V shed 5 bases, J shed 4 bases, and the junction held 5 bases outside the gene matches. Looked up from germline, CDR1 is LNHDA and CDR2 is SQIVND (reference sequence). The CDR3 runs 14 residues. CDR3 nucleotide sequence: TGTGCCAGTAGTGACGGACAGGGGCGCTATGGCTACACCTTC. Protein sequence: CASSDGQGRYGYTF.

This clone was seen just once. The chain joins TRBV5-6 to TRBJ2-5; D is tentatively TRBD1 or TRBD2 (6 bases each). CDR3 length: 16 residues. CDR1 is SGHDT, CDR2 YYEEEE, per germline. V shed 0 bases and J shed 2 bases, with 14 bases lying between them. The CDR3 region has the DNA TGTGCCAGCAGCTTGGAGGGGGGAGGCACGCAAGAGACCCAGTACTTC. Protein product: CASSLEGGGTQETQYF.

The chain links TRBV6-6 to TRBJ1-4; 8 positions match TRBD1. V lost 6 bases, J lost 6 bases, and 0 bases stayed unmatched. The germline CDR1 and CDR2 sequences are MNHNY and SVGAGI (reference sequence). The CDR3 is 12 amino acids. CDR3 loop: CASRTGDEKLFF. For the CDR3, the DNA is TGTGCCAGCAGGACAGGGGATGAAAAACTGTTTTTT.

The rearrangement uses TRBV7-2 and TRBJ2-3; D gene unclear. The V end was cut by 1 base, the J end by 2 bases, with 10 bases between. Germline lookup yields CDR1 SGHTA and CDR2 FQGNSA. The CDR3 has 15 amino acids. The CDR3 bases are TGTGCCAGCAGCTTAGTCTCGGCCTACACAGATACGCAGTATTTT. Residues: CASSLVSAYTDTQYF.

The chain carries TRBV20-1 and TRBJ2-7; D is undetermined. Germline assignment: CDR1 DFQATT and CDR2 SNEGSKA (reference sequence). This CDR3 is built from 11 residues. Trimming removed 2 bases from V and 0 bases from J, with 2 bases in between. CDR3 DNA: TGCAGTGCTAGACTCTCCTACGAGCAGTACTTC. It encodes CSARLSYEQYF.

V is TRBV28 and J is TRBJ2-7; 7 bases align to TRBD2. CDR1 MDHEN and CDR2 SYDVKM come from the germline V gene. There are 14 residues in the CDR3. Trimming removed 7 bases from V and 3 bases from J; junction bases left unmatched: 9. The CDR3 region has the DNA TGTGCCAGCAACGGGGCGGGAGAACACTACGAGCAGTACTTC. Translation gives CASNGAGEHYEQYF.

The chain links TRBV19 to TRBJ1-2; D remains ambiguous. Germline V CDR1 and CDR2: LNHDA, SQIVND (reference sequence). The CDR3 length is 12 residues. V was clipped by 8 bases and J by 0 bases, with 7 bases between them. The CDR3 here is CASEDTNYGYTF. The CDR3 DNA is TGTGCCAGTGAAGACACTAACTATGGCTACACCTTC.

The chain is built from TRBV10-2 and TRBJ2-5; no firm D call. This CDR3 spans 12 amino acids. CDR1 is WSHSY and CDR2 is SAAADI in the germline V gene. V shed 5 bases and J shed 5 bases, with 9 bases lying between them. The CDR3 nucleotides are TGCGCCAGCAGTCTTAGCAAGGAGACCCAGTACTTC. Translating it yields CASSLSKETQYF.

V is TRBV5-1 and J is TRBJ2-5; the D is unclear. CDR3 length equals 13 residues. The germline V gene encodes CDR1 SGHRS and CDR2 YFSETQ. The V gene lost 2 bases and the J gene lost 0 bases, with 5 bases spanning the gap. The CDR3 loop is CASSLRDQETQYF. For the CDR3, the DNA is TGCGCCAGCAGCTTACGGGACCAAGAGACCCAGTACTTC.

This chain's CDR3 is CASTTTGYSGYTF. The CDR3 coding sequence is TGTGCCAGCACCACGACAGGGTATTCTGGCTACACCTTC. The V gene is TRBV5-4, the J gene TRBJ1-2, with 7 bases matching TRBD1. The CDR3 extends over 13 amino acids. Germline V gene sequence: CDR1 SGHNT, CDR2 YYREEE (reference sequence). V shed 6 bases and J 7 bases; nucleotides not matched to a gene: 9.

This chain joins TRBV5-1 and TRBJ1-3; 9 bases align to TRBD1. CDR3 length: 16 amino acids. CDR1 SGHRS and CDR2 YFSETQ come from the germline V gene. J was trimmed by 4 bases and V by 3 bases; bases with no gene match: 8. In DNA form, the CDR3 reads TGCGCCAGCAGCTATTTAACAGGGGGCTCAGGAAACACCATATATTTT. Translating it yields CASSYLTGGSGNTIYF.

CDR3 nucleotides: TGTGCCAGCAGCTTTCGGCAGGTGACCTACGAGCAGTACTTC. It codes for CASSFRQVTYEQYF. The V call is TRBV5-8, the J call TRBJ2-7; D is undetermined. Per the germline V gene, CDR1 is SGHTS and CDR2 is YDEGEE. The CDR3 has 14 amino acids. V lost 2 bases, J lost 2 bases, and 11 bases lay in between.

This clone was seen only once. The chain carries TRBV6-5 and TRBJ2-5; 10 nucleotides line up with TRBD1. Losses at the gene ends were 6 bases for V and 5 bases for J; bases not matched to a gene: 3. Germline V gene data show CDR1 as MNHEY and CDR2 as SVGAGI. The CDR3 is made up of 13 amino acids. CDR3: CASRTGGRETQYF. CDR3 DNA: TGTGCCAGCAGGACAGGGGGCAGGGAGACCCAGTACTTC.

The genes are TRBV9 and TRBJ2-1; the D gene is possibly TRBD1 (5 bases). Germline V gene lookup returns CDR1 SGDLS and CDR2 YYNGEE. This CDR3 has 15 residues. Trimming pared 0 bases from V and 7 bases from J, leaving 14 bases between. The DNA of the CDR3 is TGTGCCAGCAGCGTAGTGGGGCAGGGCTGGAATGAGCAGTTCTTC. Protein: CASSVVGQGWNEQFF.

For this clone: Compared with germline, one end of the junction differs, possibly owing to a read error. The rearrangement joins TRBV5-5 to TRBJ2-3; D may be TRBD1 (6 bases). CDR1 SGHKS and CDR2 YYEKEE come from the germline V gene (reference sequence). The CDR3 totals 15 residues. The CDR3 region is CASTGGQPSTDMQYF. CDR3 bases: TGTGCCAGCACCGGAGGACAGCCTTCCACAGATATGCAGTATTTT. The full variable domain, in which reference TRBV5-5 and TRBJ2-3 provide the parts outside the CDR3, is DAGVTQSPTHLIKTRGQQVTLRCSPISGHKSVSWYQQVLGQGPQFIFQYYEKEERGRGNFPDRFSARQFPNYSSELNVNALLLGDSALYLCASTGGQPSTDMQYFGPGTRLTVL.

This clone occurred a few times. The chain couples TRBV6-1 to TRBJ1-2; 9 nucleotides match TRBD1. V lost 6 bases and J lost 7; bases outside the gene matches: 9. The CDR3 runs 14 residues. Germline CDR1 reads MNHNS; CDR2 reads SASEGT. Written as DNA, the CDR3 is TGTGCCAGCAGCCAATGGGACAGGGCCGCTGGCTACACCTTC. Translating it yields CASSQWDRAAGYTF.

The chain has TRBV20-1 and TRBJ2-1; D possibly matches TRBD1 or TRBD2 (5 bases each). The ends were cut back, 6 bases at V and 10 bases at J, with 13 bases in the middle. This CDR3 comprises 11 residues. CDR1 DFQATT and CDR2 SNEGSKA come from the germline V gene (reference sequence). CDR3 residues: CSAERGREQFF. DNA for the CDR3: TGCAGTGCGGAGAGGGGTCGGGAGCAGTTCTTC.